This section outlines one TCR beta chain sequence together with its context. Clones were sequenced by immunoSEQ multiplex PCR, and TCRdb holds only the in-frame ones, with some missing. The table includes about 68,000 clones, approximately 81% detected once. With V trimmed by 6 bases and J by 4 bases, 5 bases remained unmatched. Germline CDR1 is WSHSY and CDR2 is SAAADI. The CDR3 is 14 residues long. This specimen belongs to a study of OX40 agonist ivuxolimab in advanced cancers. The material was CD4+ or CD8+ T cells sorted from blood, obtained in a trial of the OX40 agonist ivuxolimab. This chain joins TRBV10-2 and TRBJ2-3, with TRBD2 identical over 9 bases. This sequence was found in an adult with an advanced solid tumor such as melanoma, head and neck, liver or kidney cancer. CDR3 nucleotides: TGCGCCAGCAGAGGTAGCGGGGGCGCAGATACGCAGTATTTT. Translation gives CASRGSGGADTQYF.